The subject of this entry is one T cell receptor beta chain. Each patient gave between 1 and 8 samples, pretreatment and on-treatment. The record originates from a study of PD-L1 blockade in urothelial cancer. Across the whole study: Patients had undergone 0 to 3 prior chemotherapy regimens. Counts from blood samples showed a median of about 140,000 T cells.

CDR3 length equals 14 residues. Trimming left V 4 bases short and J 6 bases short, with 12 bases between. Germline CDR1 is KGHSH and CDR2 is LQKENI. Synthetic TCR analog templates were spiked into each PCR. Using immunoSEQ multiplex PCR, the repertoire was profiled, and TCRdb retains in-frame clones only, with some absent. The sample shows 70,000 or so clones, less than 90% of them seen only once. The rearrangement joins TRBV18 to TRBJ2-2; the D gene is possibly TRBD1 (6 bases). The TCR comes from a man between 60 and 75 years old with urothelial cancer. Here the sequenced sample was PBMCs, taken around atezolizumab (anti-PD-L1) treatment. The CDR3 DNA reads TGTGCCAGCTCACGCCCACAGGGTGCCGGGGAGCTGTTTTTT. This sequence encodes CASSRPQGAGELFF.